These 26 T cell receptor beta chains originate from one sample sequenced in a study of blood T cell repertoires in COVID-19. Profiled with immunoSEQ multiplex PCR; TCRdb holds only in-frame clones, not every one. Of 270,000 or so clones in the sample, 86% were seen once. Sequences were obtained from peripheral blood. These receptor sequences come from a woman aged 25 to 39 with COVID-19, enrolled during active disease.

This clone appeared a single time. J is TRBJ1-6 and V is TRBV13; perhaps TRBD1 as D (5 bases). This CDR3 spans 15 amino acids. The germline V gene encodes CDR1 PRHDT and CDR2 FYEKMQ (reference sequence). V shed 0 bases and J shed 8 bases, with 11 bases lying between them. This CDR3 reads CASSLGREGHSPLHF. In DNA form, the CDR3 reads TGTGCCAGCAGCTTAGGTCGGGAGGGGCATTCACCCCTCCACTTT.

The rearrangement uses TRBV9 and TRBJ1-2; a possible D gene is TRBD1 (6 bases). CDR1 is SGDLS and CDR2 is YYNGEE in the germline V gene. The CDR3 has 14 residues. V was pared by 1 base and J by 7 bases, with 14 bases between. The CDR3 nucleotides read TGTGCCAGCAGCGTAATGGGAGGGGGTGCTGGCTACACCTTC. It specifies CASSVMGGGAGYTF. Drawing the rest from reference TRBV9 and TRBJ1-2, the complete variable domain is DSGVTQTPKHLITATGQRVTLRCSPRSGDLSVYWYQQSLDQGLQFLIQYYNGEERAKGNILERFSAQQFPDLHSELNLSSLELGDSALYFCASSVMGGGAGYTFGSGTRLTVV.

This chain links TRBV19 with TRBJ1-4, with a possible D match to TRBD1 (6 bases). CDR3 length: 19 amino acids. The ends were cut back, 5 bases at V and 5 bases at J, with 27 bases in the middle. Germline V gene data show CDR1 as LNHDA and CDR2 as SQIVND (reference sequence). In DNA form, the CDR3 reads TGTGCCAGTAGTCCGCCCCCCGGTCTACAGGGATGGAGCAATGAAAAACTGTTTTTT. Protein product: CASSPPPGLQGWSNEKLFF.

J is TRBJ2-2 and V is TRBV18; a weak D match, TRBD2 (6 bases). V was trimmed by 3 bases and J by 4 bases, leaving 9 bases between them. Germline lookup yields CDR1 KGHSH and CDR2 LQKENI. The CDR3 covers 14 residues. The CDR3 nucleotides read TGTGCCAGCTCACCGACTAGGAGCACCGGGGAGCTGTTTTTT. The encoded protein is CASSPTRSTGELFF. The complete variable domain, with remaining parts taken from reference TRBV18 and TRBJ2-2, reads NAGVMQNPRHLVRRRGQEARLRCSPMKGHSHVYWYRQLPEEGLKFMVYLQKENIIDESGMPKERFSAEFPKEGPSILRIQQVVRGDSAAYFCASSPTRSTGELFFGEGSRLTVL.

The chain employs TRBV4-1 and TRBJ1-2; 9 bases match TRBD1. In germline, CDR1 is MGHRA, CDR2 YSYEKL. V lost 4 bases to trimming and J lost 8 bases; unmatched junction nucleotides: 5. The CDR3 has 13 amino acids. The CDR3 loop reads CASSLSGTGGYTF. The CDR3 coding sequence is TGCGCCAGCAGCCTCTCTGGGACAGGGGGCTACACCTTC.

The chain employs TRBV2 and TRBJ2-3, with D perhaps matching TRBD1 (6 bases). Trimming stripped 5 bases from V and 2 bases from J, with 8 bases between. Germline values: CDR1 SNHLY, CDR2 FYNNEI. This CDR3 is built from 13 residues. The CDR3 DNA sequence: TGTGCCAGCAGTTGGGACATCACAGATACGCAGTATTTT. It translates to CASSWDITDTQYF.

Here the CDR3 reads CASSISGLAGGYEQYF. In nucleotides, the CDR3 is TGTGCCAGTAGTATTTCCGGACTAGCGGGGGGCTACGAGCAGTACTTC. V gene TRBV19 combines with J gene TRBJ2-7, with 14 bases identical to TRBD2. J gave up 3 bases and V 3 bases, and 4 bases lay outside the gene matches. Germline V gene sequence: CDR1 LNHDA, CDR2 SQIVND (reference sequence). This CDR3 has 16 residues.

The J gene is TRBJ1-6, the V gene TRBV24-1, with D maybe TRBD1 (6 bases). The germline V gene has CDR1 KGHDR and CDR2 SFDVKD. Trimming took off 9 bases at V and 4 bases at J, with 12 bases between the two ends. This CDR3 comprises 14 residues. The CDR3 DNA reads as TGTGCCACCCAGGGGTTCGGGTATAATTCACCCCTCCACTTT. Translating it yields CATQGFGYNSPLHF.

The rearrangement joins TRBV11-2 to TRBJ2-3; perhaps TRBD1 as D (5 bases). CDR3 size: 14 residues. Deletions cut 3 bases from V and 8 bases from J, with 15 bases between. Germline CDR1 reads SGHAT; CDR2 reads FQNNGV. DNA for the CDR3: TGTGCCAGCAGCTTTCAGATTTTGGGGCCTACGCAGTATTTT. This encodes CASSFQILGPTQYF.

The chain has TRBV2 and TRBJ2-7; 7 nucleotides agree with TRBD2. V dropped 2 bases and J dropped 2; count of bases not matched to a gene: 3. CDR3 length equals 14 residues. Germline V gene lookup returns CDR1 SNHLY and CDR2 FYNNEI. CDR3 bases: TGTGCCAGCAGTGAACTAGCGGTCCCCTACGAGCAGTACTTC. Translated, it gives CASSELAVPYEQYF.

A single count supports this clone. The chain has TRBV15 and TRBJ2-7, with D possibly TRBD2 on 7 matching bases. The CDR3 extends over 14 amino acids. The V end lost 7 bases, the J end lost 6 bases, and 19 bases lay between the germline ends. Germline CDR1 and CDR2: LNHNV and YYDKDF (reference sequence). CDR3 sequence (DNA): TGTGCCACCACCCGGGGAGGGGGGGTAGGCGAGCAGTACTTC. Its translation is CATTRGGGVGEQYF.

The chain combines TRBV15 with TRBJ1-4, with D perhaps TRBD1 (5 bases). This CDR3 is 15 amino acids long. Germline loops: CDR1 LNHNV, CDR2 YYDKDF (reference sequence). V was cut by 0 bases and J by 12 bases, with 17 bases left in between. This CDR3 is CATSREGAFSAELFF. The CDR3 DNA follows: TGTGCCACCAGCAGAGAAGGGGCATTTTCAGCCGAACTGTTTTTT. The whole variable domain, filled in from reference TRBV15 and TRBJ1-4, reads DAMVIQNPRYQVTQFGKPVTLSCSQTLNHNVMYWYQQKSSQAPKLLFHYYDKDFNNEADTPDNFQSRRPNTSFCFLDIRSPGLGDTAMYLCATSREGAFSAELFFGSGTQLSVL.

The V and J genes are TRBV21-1 and TRBJ2-7; the DNA was not used to check the table's D call, TRBD1. TRBV21-1 is a known pseudogene. This CDR3 comprises 14 residues. CDR3 sequence reads: CASSKVAGPFEQYF. Written as DNA, the CDR3 is TGTGCCAGCAGCAAAGTTGCAGGCCCTTTTGAGCAGTACTTC.

This rearrangement joins TRBV5-1 to TRBJ2-2; D perhaps matches TRBD1 (5 bases). Trimming removed 4 bases at V and 2 bases at J, with 12 bases between. In germline, CDR1 is SGHRS, CDR2 YFSETQ. The CDR3 sequence is 15 residues long. CDR3 sequence reads: CASSRPTDNTGELFF. CDR3 sequence (DNA): TGCGCCAGCAGCAGACCGACAGACAACACCGGGGAGCTGTTTTTT. Combining the CDR3 with reference TRBV5-1 and TRBJ2-2 gives the whole variable domain KAGVTQTPRYLIKTRGQQVTLSCSPISGHRSVSWYQQTPGQGLQFLFEYFSETQRNKGNFPGRFSGRQFSNSRSEMNVSTLELGDSALYLCASSRPTDNTGELFFGEGSRLTVL.

This chain joins TRBV27 and TRBJ1-1; D is unclear. Trimming pared 1 base from V and 2 bases from J, leaving 11 bases between. The CDR3 has 15 amino acids. Germline CDR1 is MNHEY and CDR2 is SMNVEV (reference sequence). The CDR3 DNA reads as TGTGCCAGCAGTTTATGGAACAGTTTTAACACTGAAGCTTTCTTT. Its protein is CASSLWNSFNTEAFF.

This clone was seen a single time. V gene TRBV18 combines with J gene TRBJ2-3; 7 positions match TRBD1. Losses at the gene ends were 6 bases for V and 2 bases for J; bases not matched to a gene: 8. In germline, CDR1 is KGHSH, CDR2 LQKENI. There are 15 residues in the CDR3. CDR3 region: CASSRTGINTDTQYF. CDR3 DNA sequence: TGTGCCAGCTCCCGGACAGGAATTAACACAGATACGCAGTATTTT. Variable domain in full (rest from reference TRBV18 and TRBJ2-3): NAGVMQNPRHLVRRRGQEARLRCSPMKGHSHVYWYRQLPEEGLKFMVYLQKENIIDESGMPKERFSAEFPKEGPSILRIQQVVRGDSAAYFCASSRTGINTDTQYFGPGTRLTVL.

This clone has just one count. This rearrangement joins TRBV10-2 to TRBJ2-7, with 15 positions matching TRBD2. V lost 8 bases, J lost 4 bases, and 3 bases stayed unmatched. The CDR3 is made up of 14 amino acids. Germline CDR1 and CDR2: WSHSY and SAAADI. The CDR3 protein is CASGGTSGGYEQYF. In DNA, the CDR3 is TGCGCCAGCGGGGGGACTAGCGGGGGGTACGAGCAGTACTTC.

CDR3 protein: CASSPLGQKRYEQYF. CDR3 DNA sequence: TGTGCCAGCTCACCACTAGGACAAAAAAGGTACGAGCAGTACTTC. The genes are TRBV18 and TRBJ2-7; D is possibly TRBD1 (5 bases). This CDR3 has 15 amino acids. V gave up 1 base and J gave up 4 bases, with 14 bases separating them. CDR1 and CDR2 from the germline V gene are KGHSH and LQKENI.

The J gene is TRBJ1-6, the V gene TRBV7-8; D is unresolved. The CDR3 consists of 15 residues. The V end was cut by 5 bases, the J end by 6 bases, with 14 bases between. The germline CDR1 and CDR2 sequences are SGHVS and FQNEAQ. CDR3 in amino acids: CASSPWSQPNSPLHF. The CDR3 coding sequence is TGTGCCAGCAGCCCTTGGTCACAACCTAATTCACCCCTCCACTTT.

This clone was recorded only once. The CDR3 DNA follows: TGTGCCAGCAGTTCCGGACACCTGAACACTGAAGCTTTCTTT. This sequence encodes CASSSGHLNTEAFF. The chain has TRBV2 and TRBJ1-1; possible D gene TRBD1, 5 bases. The V end was cut by 5 bases, the J end by 0 bases, with 10 bases between. The CDR3 spans 14 residues. The germline gives CDR1 SNHLY, CDR2 FYNNEI.

This rearrangement joins TRBV25-1 to TRBJ1-2; D is unresolved. The ends were cut back, 0 bases at V and 9 bases at J, with 8 bases in the middle. Germline V gene lookup returns CDR1 MGHDK and CDR2 SYGVNS. The CDR3 spans 12 residues. The CDR3 spells CASSEYDNSYTF. CDR3 in DNA: TGTGCCAGCAGTGAATATGACAATAGCTACACCTTC.

This clone was counted between two and nine times. The chain is built from TRBV4-1 and TRBJ2-1; D possibly corresponds to TRBD2 (6 bases). V gave up 1 base and J gave up 4 bases, with 17 bases separating them. The CDR3 extends over 17 amino acids. In germline, CDR1 is MGHRA, CDR2 YSYEKL. The CDR3 spells CASSQVLGGTAYNEQFF. CDR3 DNA sequence: TGCGCCAGCAGCCAAGTCCTTGGCGGGACGGCTTACAATGAGCAGTTCTTC.

CDR3 DNA: TGCGCCAGCAAAGCAGGAAGCGGGGACACTGAAGCTTTCTTT. It yields the protein CASKAGSGDTEAFF. This chain connects TRBV5-1 to TRBJ1-1; the D is unclear. Germline lookup yields CDR1 SGHRS and CDR2 YFSETQ. The CDR3 contains 14 residues. V dropped 6 bases and J dropped 3 bases, with 15 bases sitting between them. Together with reference TRBV5-1 and TRBJ1-1, the CDR3 gives the full variable domain: KAGVTQTPRYLIKTRGQQVTLSCSPISGHRSVSWYQQTPGQGLQFLFEYFSETQRNKGNFPGRFSGRQFSNSRSEMNVSTLELGDSALYLCASKAGSGDTEAFFGQGTRLTVV.

In this sample, this clone turned up a few times. Germline is not matched at one junction end, which may reflect a read error. The chain combines TRBV5-4 with TRBJ1-1; D is ambiguous. Germline V lookup: CDR1 SGHNT, CDR2 YYREEE (reference sequence). This CDR3 contains 14 residues. The CDR3 bases are TGTGCCAGCACCTTGTTGGGCCCCAACACTGAAGCTTTCTTT. Its translation is CASTLLGPNTEAFF. Full variable domain (remainder filled in from reference TRBV5-4 and TRBJ1-1): ETGVTQSPTHLIKTRGQQVTLRCSSQSGHNTVSWYQQALGQGPQFIFQYYREEENGRGNFPPRFSGLQFPNYSSELNVNALELDDSALYLCASTLLGPNTEAFFGQGTRLTVV.

The V call is TRBV28, the J call TRBJ1-6; 9 nucleotides align to TRBD1. Germline V CDR1 and CDR2: MDHEN, SYDVKM. The CDR3 extends over 15 amino acids. J gave up 7 bases and V 5 bases, and 6 bases lay outside the gene matches. The CDR3 protein is CASSRRGQGNSPLHF. CDR3 DNA: TGTGCCAGCAGTAGACGGGGACAGGGAAATTCACCCCTCCACTTT. The complete variable domain, with remaining parts taken from reference TRBV28 and TRBJ1-6, reads DVKVTQSSRYLVKRTGEKVFLECVQDMDHENMFWYRQDPGLGLRLIYFSYDVKMKEKGDIPEGYSVSREKKERFSLILESASTNQTSMYLCASSRRGQGNSPLHFGNGTRLTVT.

The rearrangement joins TRBV6-5 to TRBJ1-5; TRBD1 might be the D (5 bases). The CDR3 has 14 amino acids. Trimming stripped 6 bases from V and 3 bases from J, with 12 bases between. Germline CDR1 reads MNHEY; CDR2 reads SVGAGI. CDR3 amino acids: CASSILGDNQPQHF. The CDR3 DNA is TGTGCCAGCAGCATCCTAGGGGACAATCAGCCCCAGCATTTT.